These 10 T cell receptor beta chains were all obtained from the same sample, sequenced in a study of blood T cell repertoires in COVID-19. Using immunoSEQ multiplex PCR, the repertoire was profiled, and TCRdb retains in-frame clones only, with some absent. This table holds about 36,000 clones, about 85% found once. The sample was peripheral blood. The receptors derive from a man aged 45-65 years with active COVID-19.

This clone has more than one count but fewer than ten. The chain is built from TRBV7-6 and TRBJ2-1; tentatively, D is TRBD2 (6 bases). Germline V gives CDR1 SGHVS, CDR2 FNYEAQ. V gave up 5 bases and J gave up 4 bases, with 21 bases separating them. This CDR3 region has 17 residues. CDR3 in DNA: TGTGCCAGCAGCCGAACTCCGGAGTCTAGCGTGTACAATGAGCAGTTCTTC. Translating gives CASSRTPESSVYNEQFF.

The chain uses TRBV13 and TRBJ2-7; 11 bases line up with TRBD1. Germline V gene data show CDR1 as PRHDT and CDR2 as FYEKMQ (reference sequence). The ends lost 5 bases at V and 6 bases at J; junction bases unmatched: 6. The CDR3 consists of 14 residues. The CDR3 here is CASSPWTGGLEQYF. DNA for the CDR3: TGTGCCAGCAGCCCCTGGACAGGGGGCCTCGAGCAGTACTTC.

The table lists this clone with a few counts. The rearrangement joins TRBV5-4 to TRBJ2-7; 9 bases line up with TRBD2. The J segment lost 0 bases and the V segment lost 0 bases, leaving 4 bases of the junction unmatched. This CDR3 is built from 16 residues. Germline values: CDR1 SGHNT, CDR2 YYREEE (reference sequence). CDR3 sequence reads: CASSLGLAGSSYEQYF. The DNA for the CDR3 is TGTGCCAGCAGCTTGGGTCTAGCGGGGAGCTCCTACGAGCAGTACTTC.

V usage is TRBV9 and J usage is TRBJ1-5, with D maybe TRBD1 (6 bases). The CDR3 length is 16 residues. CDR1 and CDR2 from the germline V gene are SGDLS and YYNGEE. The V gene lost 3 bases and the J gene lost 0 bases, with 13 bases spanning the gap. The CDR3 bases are TGTGCCAGCAGCGAGGGGGATTTTTATAGCAATCAGCCCCAGCATTTT. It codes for CASSEGDFYSNQPQHF.

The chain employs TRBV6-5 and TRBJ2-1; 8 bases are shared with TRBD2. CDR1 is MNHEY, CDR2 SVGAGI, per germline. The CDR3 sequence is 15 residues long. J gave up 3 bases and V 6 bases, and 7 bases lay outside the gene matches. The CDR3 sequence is CASRAFSGDYNEQFF. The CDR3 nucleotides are TGTGCCAGCAGGGCATTTAGCGGGGACTACAATGAGCAGTTCTTC.

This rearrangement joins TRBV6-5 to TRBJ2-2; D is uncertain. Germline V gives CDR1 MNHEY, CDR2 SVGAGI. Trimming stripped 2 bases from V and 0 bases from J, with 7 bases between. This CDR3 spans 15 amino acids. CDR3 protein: CASSYQRSNTGELFF. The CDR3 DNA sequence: TGTGCCAGCAGTTACCAGCGCTCGAACACCGGGGAGCTGTTTTTT.

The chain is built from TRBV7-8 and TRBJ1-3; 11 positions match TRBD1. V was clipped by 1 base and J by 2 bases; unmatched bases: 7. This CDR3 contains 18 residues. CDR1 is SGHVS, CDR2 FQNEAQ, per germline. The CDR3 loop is CASSLGPGGQGAGNTIYF. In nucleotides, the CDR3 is TGTGCCAGCAGCTTAGGTCCTGGGGGACAGGGGGCTGGAAACACCATATATTTT.

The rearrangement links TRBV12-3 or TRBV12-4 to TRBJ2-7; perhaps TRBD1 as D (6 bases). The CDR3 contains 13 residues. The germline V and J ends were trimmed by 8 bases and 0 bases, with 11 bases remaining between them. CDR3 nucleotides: TGTGCCAGCGCCCGCAGGGGCTCCTACGAGCAGTACTTC. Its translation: CASARRGSYEQYF.

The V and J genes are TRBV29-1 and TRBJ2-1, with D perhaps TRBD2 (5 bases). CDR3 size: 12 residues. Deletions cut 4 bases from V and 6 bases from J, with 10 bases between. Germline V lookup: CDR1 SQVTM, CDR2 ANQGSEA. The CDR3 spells CSVVPSRNEQFF. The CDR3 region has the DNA TGCAGCGTTGTGCCTAGCCGCAATGAGCAGTTCTTC.

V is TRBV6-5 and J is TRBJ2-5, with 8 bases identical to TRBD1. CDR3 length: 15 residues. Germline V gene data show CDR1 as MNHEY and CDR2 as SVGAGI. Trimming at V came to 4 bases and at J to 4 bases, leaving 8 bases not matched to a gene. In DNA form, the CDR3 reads TGTGCCAGCAGTTTACAGGGGGTGGGGGCAGAGACCCAGTACTTC. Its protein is CASSLQGVGAETQYF.